These T cell receptor beta chains were read from a single sample in a study of CD8+ T cells in alopecia areata. Generated by immunoSEQ multiplex PCR, the TCRdb table keeps only in-frame clones and is missing some. The sample has roughly 120,000 clones, 50% to 65% seen once. Sequencing was performed on CD4+ T cells sorted from blood, taken at week 24, from a patient treated with tofacitinib. These receptors were collected from a human donor with alopecia areata. CDR3s include the opening cysteine and the closing phenylalanine or tryptophan. A D gene is named only where the DNA matches it firmly. Not every row has a clone size; where given, it reads once, few, many or a size class.

j_gene | d_gene | v_gene | abundance | CDR3nt | CDR3aa
TRBJ1-1 | TRBD1 | TRBV5-4 | . | TGTGCCAGCAGCTCGGACAGGGTTTATGTAAAAGACACTGAAGCTTTCTTT | CASSSDRVYVKDTEAFF
TRBJ1-1 | . | TRBV29-1 | . | TGCAGCGTTGCAAGCGGGGGAATTACTTATTCTGAAGCTTTCTTT | CSVASGGITYSEAFF
TRBJ2-3 | TRBD2 | TRBV9 | once | TGTGCCAGCACCAGGACTAGCGGGACCTACACAGATACGCAGTATTTT | CASTRTSGTYTDTQYF
TRBJ1-2 | . | TRBV20-1 | . | TGCAGTGCTCCAGGGTTTTATGGCTACACCTTC | CSAPGFYGYTF
TRBJ1-5 | . | TRBV6-6 | . | TGTGCCAGCAATCCACCCGGGGGGGGCAATCAGCCCCAGCATTTT | CASNPPGGGNQPQHF
TRBJ1-2 | TRBD1 | TRBV10-3 | . | TGTGCCATCAGTGAGTCGCGCGGACAGGGGGATGGCTACACCTTC | CAISESRGQGDGYTF
TRBJ2-5 | TRBD2 | TRBV5-1 | once | TGCGCCAGCAGCTTGTCTCTAGCGGGGGGCCCACAAGAGACCCAGTACTTC | CASSLSLAGGPQETQYF
TRBJ1-1 | . | TRBV20-1 | . | TGCAGTGCTAGACGGAACACTGAAGCTTTCTTT | CSARRNTEAFF
TRBJ1-5 | TRBD1 | TRBV23-1 | few | TGCGCCAGCACCACGGGGGATATCGACAGGGTACGACGTCAGCCCCAGCATTTT | CASTTGDIDRVRRQPQHF
TRBJ2-6 | TRBD1 | TRBV15 | . | TGTGCCACCAGCAGAGGTACCGGGACAGGGAGCTCTGGGGCCAACGTCCTGACTTTC | CATSRGTGTGSSGANVLTF
TRBJ1-1 | . | TRBV29-1 | . | TGCAGCGTTGAACTCCTCACCGAAGCTTTCTTT | CSVELLTEAFF
TRBJ2-3 | TRBD2 | TRBV29-1 | . | TGCAGCGTTAAAACCCAGCGGGGGGGCCCGGATACGCAGTATTTT | CSVKTQRGGPDTQYF
TRBJ2-5 | . | TRBV18 | . | TGTGCCAGCTCACCATCAGGGGAACAGACCCAGTACTTC | CASSPSGEQTQYF
TRBJ2-7 | . | TRBV2 | few | TGTGCCGGGAGGCAGGAGTTCTCCGAGCAGTACTTC | CAGRQEFSEQYF
TRBJ2-1 | . | TRBV7-2 | few | TGTGCCAGCAGCCCTGGATCGGGGAGAGAGGGTGAGCAGTTCTTC | CASSPGSGREGEQFF
TRBJ2-1 | . | TRBV30 | . | TGTGCCTGGAGTGTCTCAGGAGGTTATGAGCAGTTCTTC | CAWSVSGGYEQFF
TRBJ1-5 | TRBD1 | TRBV2 | once | TGTGCCAGCAGTCGAGGGGGCGCAAATAATCAGCCCCAGCATTTT | CASSRGGANNQPQHF
TRBJ1-2 | TRBD1 | TRBV27 | . | TGTGCCAGCAGTCCCACAACAAGGGGACAGGCAAAGGGCTACACCTTC | CASSPTTRGQAKGYTF
TRBJ2-7 | . | TRBV7-9 | . | TGTGCCAGCAGCTCCCTATGGAGGGGCGGGGAGCAGTACTTC | CASSSLWRGGEQYF
TRBJ2-1 | TRBD1 | TRBV29-1 | . | TGCAGCGCCCGGGGACAGGGAAGCTCCTACAATGAGCAGTTCTTC | CSARGQGSSYNEQFF
TRBJ1-5 | . | TRBV4-1 | . | TGCGCCAGCAGCCAAGACTCCCATAATCAGCCCCAGCATTTT | CASSQDSHNQPQHF
TRBJ2-1 | TRBD2 | TRBV11-2 | few | TGTGCCAGCAGCTTAGGTAGCGGGACGGCTTACAATGAGCAGTTCTTC | CASSLGSGTAYNEQFF
TRBJ1-1 | TRBD1 | TRBV30 | once | TGTGCCTGGAGGCGACAGGGGGGCACTGAAGCTTTCTTT | CAWRRQGGTEAFF
TRBJ1-5 | . | TRBV7-9 | . | TGTGCCAGCAGCTTAGAGGGGCCACGGAATCAGCCCCAGCATTTT | CASSLEGPRNQPQHF
TRBJ2-1 | TRBD2 | TRBV30 | . | TGTGCCTGGAGTCTAATCATGGGACTAGCCGTAGGACCGACGAGCTCCTACAATGAGCAGTTCTTC | CAWSLIMGLAVGPTSSYNEQFF
TRBJ2-5 | . | TRBV7-2 | few | TGTGCCAGCAGCCTCTCCACCCTGGGGCAGGTTTTCGCGGAGACCCAGTACTTC | CASSLSTLGQVFAETQYF
TRBJ2-4 | . | TRBV9 | . | TGTGCCAGCAGCGACAGTTTTACCAAAAACATTCAGTACTTC | CASSDSFTKNIQYF
TRBJ2-3 | . | TRBV5-4 | . | TGTGCCAGCGGGGGCACAGATACGCAGTATTTT | CASGGTDTQYF
TRBJ2-6 | . | TRBV16 | many | TGTGCCAGCAGCCCCTCACCCTCTGGGGCCAACGTCCTGACTTTC | CASSPSPSGANVLTF
TRBJ1-1 | TRBD1 | TRBV5-1 | . | TGCGCCAGCAGCGTAGGGGGCGGCACTGAAGCTTTCTTT | CASSVGGGTEAFF
TRBJ2-3 | . | TRBV5-4 | . | TGTGCCAGCAGCTCTCGGGGGGCCTTAGATACGCAGTATTTT | CASSSRGALDTQYF
TRBJ2-2 | . | TRBV4-3 | . | TGCGCCAGCAGCCACGACCAGACGTACACCGGGGAGCTGTTTTTT | CASSHDQTYTGELFF
TRBJ1-2 | . | TRBV5-6 | once | TGTGCCAGCAGCTTAATCCATGTTTCAGGGGCAAACTATGGCTACACCTTC | CASSLIHVSGANYGYTF
TRBJ2-3 | TRBD2 | TRBV6-6 | . | TGTGCCAGCAGTTACGAGCGGGGGAGCACAGATACGCAGTATTTT | CASSYERGSTDTQYF
TRBJ1-2 | . | TRBV29-1 | . | TGCAGCGTTGAAGATCCAGGGAATCAAGTGGGATACACCTTC | CSVEDPGNQVGYTF
TRBJ1-5 | . | TRBV5-6 | . | TGTGCCAGCAGCCTCGGCACTTACAATCAGCCCCAGCATTTT | CASSLGTYNQPQHF
TRBJ2-5 | TRBD2 | TRBV4-1 | few | TGCGCCAGCAGCCAAGTTAGCGGGGGGCCCCAAGAGACCCAGTACTTC | CASSQVSGGPQETQYF
TRBJ2-7 | . | TRBV29-1 | . | TGCAGCGTTGGCCCCCGGGCAGGGACCGGCGAGCAGTACTTC | CSVGPRAGTGEQYF
TRBJ1-2 | . | TRBV4-3 | . | TGCGCCAGCAGCCCTACGGGACAAGGGGGAGGTAGGGGCTATGGCTACACCTTC | CASSPTGQGGGRGYGYTF
TRBJ1-2 | . | TRBV29-1 | . | TGCAGCGTTGAGTCCTATGGCTACACCTTC | CSVESYGYTF
TRBJ2-1 | . | TRBV25-1 | few | TGTGCCAGCAGTGGACCAGAAAGATACAATGAGCAGTTCTTC | CASSGPERYNEQFF
TRBJ2-2 | . | TRBV7-8 | . | TGTGCCAGCAGCTTTGATTTTTTTAGGACTAAGGGGGACACCGGGGAGCTGTTTTTT | CASSFDFFRTKGDTGELFF
TRBJ2-4 | TRBD1 | TRBV18 | once | TGTGCCAGCTCCGGACAGGGAAGACCGGACTTC | CASSGQGRPDF
TRBJ2-2 | TRBD2 | TRBV27 | . | TGTGCCAGCAGTTCTCTAGCGGGCGGGGAGCTGTTTTTT | CASSSLAGGELFF
TRBJ2-5 | . | TRBV5-1 | few | TGCGCCAGCAGCTTACAGCTACAAGAGACCCAGTACTTC | CASSLQLQETQYF
TRBJ1-6 | TRBD1 | TRBV30 | few | TGTGCCGCGCACAGGGGACCGATGGATTCACCCCTCCACTTT | CAAHRGPMDSPLHF
TRBJ1-6 | . | TRBV5-1 | . | TGCGCCAGCAGCTTGGCTGGGCGATCACCCCTCCACTTT | CASSLAGRSPLHF
TRBJ2-7 | TRBD1 | TRBV11-1 | . | TGTGCCAGCAGCCCCCGGGACAGGGGAAGCTCCTACGAGCAGTACTTC | CASSPRDRGSSYEQYF